This T cell receptor (beta chain) was profiled in a study of metastatic and nonmetastatic thyroid tumors (dated by TCRdb to 2018 to 2020). Some background on the complete study: Repertoires from peripheral blood and from tumor or nodule tissue samples of malignant and benign thyroid patients were compared.

Overall results and qualifications from the work: In both blood and tumor samples, malignant tumors were reported to have significantly higher TCR beta diversity than benign nodules.

CDR1 and CDR2 (MDHEN, SYDVKM) derive from the germline V gene. V sheds 8 bases and J sheds 4 bases, leaving 15 bases between their ends. Measured from the cysteine to the phenylalanine, the CDR3 is 13 residues long. Here the CDR3 DNA is all that survives: 39 bases in frame from base 1. A note on this clone: There is no known antigen for this receptor. Base qualities are missing; no much larger clone stands one base away.

No treatment had been received by any patient before thyroid surgery. Patient clinical samples collected from about 2011 to 2018 were retrospectively analysed using T-cell receptor beta sequencing. The library was built by means of PCR. Data came from an Illumina HiSeq 4000. High-throughput sequencing was used to profile the CDR3 region of the TCR beta-chain in every patient. As for the authors' bioinformatics: Drawing on CDR3 differences between clinicopathological groups, the researchers built a classifier meant to tell apart patients with distant-metastatic papillary thyroid cancer. The Shannon index was used to assess repertoire diversity, and the Morisita-Horn index was used to assess tumor-blood repertoire similarity. The raw public reads went through TCRdb reprocessing: fastp at Q25, MiXCR clone calling, in-frame beta chains kept. The V and J calls, along with clone size, are taken from TCRdb and not from the paper's own processing. The sample data list over 10,000 clones, and over 25% of these were observed just once. Around 14% of the sample goes to the ten largest clones.

The source of this sequence is a male donor with papillary thyroid cancer or a benign thyroid nodule (not recorded which). Some clones in this sample may be carry-over from other donors' samples. The sequenced sample consisted of tumor tissue. The chain couples TRBV28 to TRBJ2-7; TRBD2 could be the D gene, as 6 bases match. The nucleotides are TGTGCCAGCTTCGGGAGCCTGGGGTACGAGCAGTACTTC. This codes for CASFGSLGYEQYF.